This TCR beta chain was documented in a study of T-cell reconstitution after alpha-beta-depleted transplantation in children. Study findings and constraints: One year post-transplant, T-cell counts and diversity were largely derived from T cells produced anew. Day-60 TCRbeta diversity that was high in some patients was derived from surviving recipient T cells and thymic progenitors.

During its preparation, the TCRbeta library received unique molecular identifiers. TCRdb re-called the PCR reads through MiXCR, storing one row per CDR3 protein. The repertoire has 500,000 to 650,000 distinct CDR3 sequences, 10% to 15% of them found once; the top ten carry around 2.2%. The V gene's germline CDR1 is MDHEN and CDR2 SYDVKM. The CDR3 runs 17 residues. V was clipped by 1 base and J by 0 bases, with 16 bases between them. On this clonotype: The target antigen is unknown.

The clonotype comes from a male patient between 10 and 17 years old who had a stem cell transplant for acute myeloid leukemia, so the T cells may come from the graft donor. Sequencing was performed on PBMCs, mostly from graft donor cells, taken 360 days after TCRalphabeta/CD19-depleted stem cell transplant. This chain joins TRBV28 and TRBJ2-7, with no clear D. The CDR3 region has the DNA TGTGCCAGCAGTTTATTACGTTCCGGACCCAGCTCCTACGAGCAGTACTTC. Protein sequence: CASSLLRSGPSSYEQYF.